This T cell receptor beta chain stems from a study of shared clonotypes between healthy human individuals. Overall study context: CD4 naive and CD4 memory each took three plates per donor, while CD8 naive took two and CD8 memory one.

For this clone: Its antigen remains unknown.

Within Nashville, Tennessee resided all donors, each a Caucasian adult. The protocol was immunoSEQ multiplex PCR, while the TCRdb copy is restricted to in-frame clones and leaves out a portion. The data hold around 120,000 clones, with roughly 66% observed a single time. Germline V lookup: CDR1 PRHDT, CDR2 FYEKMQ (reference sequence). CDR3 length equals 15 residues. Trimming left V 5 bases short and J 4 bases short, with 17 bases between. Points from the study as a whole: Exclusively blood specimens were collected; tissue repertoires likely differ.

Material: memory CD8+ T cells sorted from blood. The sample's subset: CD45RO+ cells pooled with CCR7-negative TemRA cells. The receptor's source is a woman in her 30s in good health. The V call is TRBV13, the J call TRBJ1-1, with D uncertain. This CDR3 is CASSPQTVSFTEAFF. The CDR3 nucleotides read TGTGCCAGCAGCCCACAGACTGTCTCCTTCACTGAAGCTTTCTTT.